This TCR beta chain was sequenced in a study of cytomegalovirus exposure and HLA in healthy donors. Looking at the study overall: It was reported in a later analysis that the 100 to 150 validation repertoires used the same platform as the 500 to 700 first-cohort repertoires.

The CDR3 is made up of 13 amino acids. The germline V and J ends were trimmed by 3 bases and 1 base, with 6 bases remaining between them. Germline V gives CDR1 MNHEY, CDR2 SVGAGI. Study conclusions and caveats: Under in vitro conditions, a few CMV-associated chains were confirmed as specific for CMV antigens.

The assay was immunoSEQ multiplex PCR, and TCRdb's table has in-frame clones only and misses some. Of about 350,000 clones listed, about nine tenths are singletons. Note on this clone: Its antigen remains unknown.

Material: PBMCs. The rearrangement joins TRBV6-5 to TRBJ2-5; D ambiguous. The sequence was obtained from a woman in her 30s in good health and CMV-seropositive. The CDR3 spells CASSYRVQETQYF. In nucleotides, the CDR3 is TGTGCCAGCAGTTATAGGGTCCAAGAGACCCAGTACTTC.